This T cell receptor (beta chain) is drawn from a study of identical twins. The study, taken as a whole, reports: Findings depended on cross-sectional statistics rather than tracking the same donors.

Template switching supplied a universal primer site; unique molecular identifiers were carried on the cDNA. TCRdb recomputed calls from the 5' RACE reads with MiXCR, one row per CDR3 protein. The sample carries about 240,000 distinct CDR3 sequences, about an eighth recorded once. This clonotype was detected only a few times. The antigen remains undetermined. V was cut by 4 bases and J by 6 bases, with 16 bases left in between. From germline, CDR1 is SNHLY and CDR2 FYNNEI. The CDR3 sequence is 15 residues long. These data were likewise used in another study, on yellow fever vaccine responses in identical twins. That source reports: Reportedly, the response of twins' T cells to the vaccine seemed partly convergent, partly personalized.

The chain links TRBV2 to TRBJ1-5, with D possibly matching TRBD1 (6 bases). This clonotype was sampled from a woman aged 18 to 35 in good health. Source material: memory (CD45RO+) T cells sorted from blood. The CDR3, as DNA: TGTGCCAGCAGTGTAAATATCAGGGGAAGTCAGCCCCAGCATTTT. As protein: CASSVNIRGSQPQHF.